This TCR beta chain came from a study of blood T cell repertoires in COVID-19. As for the study in general: T cells, B-cell-depleted T cells, or PBMCs supplied cDNA or gDNA.

Per the study methods: Amplified reference gene primers provided the basis for estimating nucleated cell counts. The repertoire was sequenced with immunoSEQ multiplex PCR; TCRdb's copy has only in-frame clones and lacks some. V, J and clone size were drawn from that table, and D and trimming were deduced from the DNA. In the table there are approximately 120,000 clones, around three quarters of which are singletons. The CDR3 loop spans 15 amino acids. Trimming removed 2 bases from V and 1 base from J, with 11 bases in between. Germline V gene lookup returns CDR1 SGHRS and CDR2 YFSETQ. This chain connects TRBV5-1 to TRBJ2-3, with D maybe TRBD2 (6 bases). Sample: peripheral blood. The receptor comes from a man aged 40-55 years with active or convalescent COVID-19. CDR3 coding DNA: TGCGCCAGCAGCTTTTTTGGCGGGGGCACAGATACGCAGTATTTT. The encoded protein is CASSFFGGGTDTQYF.